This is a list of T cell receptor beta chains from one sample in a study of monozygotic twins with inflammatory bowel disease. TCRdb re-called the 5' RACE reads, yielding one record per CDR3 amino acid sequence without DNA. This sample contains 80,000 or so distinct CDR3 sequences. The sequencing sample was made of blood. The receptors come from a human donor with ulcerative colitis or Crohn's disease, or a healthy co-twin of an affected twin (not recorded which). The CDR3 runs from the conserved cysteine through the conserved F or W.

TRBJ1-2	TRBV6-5	CASSYRAGYGYTF
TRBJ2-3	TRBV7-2	CASTAMGRADTQYF
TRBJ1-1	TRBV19	CASSTSTETEAFF
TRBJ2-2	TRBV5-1	CASSSRVGTGELFF
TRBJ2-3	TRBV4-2	CASSQVTGTGNTDTQYF
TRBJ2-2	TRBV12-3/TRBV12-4	CASSTQGFNTGELFF
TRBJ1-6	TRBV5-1	CASSSSGHPAPLHF
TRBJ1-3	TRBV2	CASSGTPGQADKNSGNTIYF
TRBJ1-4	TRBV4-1	CASSQVGVDNEKLFF
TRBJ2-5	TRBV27	CASSPGSAETQYF
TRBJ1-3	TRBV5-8	CASSPPPFSGNTIYF
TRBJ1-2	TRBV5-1	CASSLPGDSLYTF
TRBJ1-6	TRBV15	CATSRDKIRTGSNSPLHF
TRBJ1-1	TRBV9	CASSVGGRGGTEAFF
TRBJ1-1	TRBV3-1	CASSQEMGLAAFF
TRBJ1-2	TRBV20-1	CSAPRGRDYGYTF
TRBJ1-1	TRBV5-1	CASSGSRMNTEAFF
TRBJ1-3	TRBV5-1	CASSLNSFSGNTIYF
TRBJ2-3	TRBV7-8	CASSPLLVQSSTDTQYF
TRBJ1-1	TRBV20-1	CSARYDRGRTEAFF
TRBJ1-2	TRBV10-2	CASREAGGQGYTF
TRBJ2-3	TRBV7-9	CASSSRLESTDTQYF
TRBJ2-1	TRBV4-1	CASSQVGGGLYNEQFF
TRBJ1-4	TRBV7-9	CASSLSSQPTTNEKLFF
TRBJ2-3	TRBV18	CASSRSTDTQYF
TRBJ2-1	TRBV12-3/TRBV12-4	CASSRTGVWGYNEQFF
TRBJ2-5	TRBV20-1	CSAQKPQETQYF
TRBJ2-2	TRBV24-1	CATSPLGGDGTGELFF
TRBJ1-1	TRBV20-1	CSASKDRDRNTEAFF
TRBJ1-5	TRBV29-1	CSVREGYSSNQPQHF
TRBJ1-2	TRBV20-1	CSARDLMGYTF
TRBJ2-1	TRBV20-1	CSARSGTGVYYNEQFF
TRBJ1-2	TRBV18	CASSLPGPNQAGYTF
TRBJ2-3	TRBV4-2	CASSQVGSGGGTDTQYF
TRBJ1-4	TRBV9	CASSVGPTNEKLFF
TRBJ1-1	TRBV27	CASSLSSGLNTEAFF
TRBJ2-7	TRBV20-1	CSAGRTSSYEQYF
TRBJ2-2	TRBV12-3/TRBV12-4	CASRLGAAGTGELFF
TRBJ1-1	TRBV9	CASSTTGSITEAFF
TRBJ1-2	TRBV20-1	CSARDSTNYGYTF
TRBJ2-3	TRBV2	CASRGGVDTQYF
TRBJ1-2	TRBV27	CASSTTPNYGYTF
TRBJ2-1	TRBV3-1	CASSQDPVGKEQFF
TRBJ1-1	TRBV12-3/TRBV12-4	CASSSRGTEAFF
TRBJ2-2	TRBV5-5	CASSLFFGSQANTGELFF
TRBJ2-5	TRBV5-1	CASSFGSQETQYF
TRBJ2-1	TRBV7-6	CASSLRDRGANEQFF
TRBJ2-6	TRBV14	CASTSATPGRGANVLTF
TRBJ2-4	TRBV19	CASSMPIAGKNIQYF
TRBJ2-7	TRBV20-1	CSAPHVPTYEQYF
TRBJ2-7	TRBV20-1	CSAMGNRISYEQYF
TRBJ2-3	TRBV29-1	CSVARGQGSDTQYF
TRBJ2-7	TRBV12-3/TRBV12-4	CASTYRQASYEQYF
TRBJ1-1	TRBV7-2	CASTTLFSFEAFF